A single sample is the source of the 30 T cell receptor beta chains below, sequenced in a study of tumor-infiltrating lymphocytes in primary liver carcinoma. From around 530 ng of total RNA, TCR beta-specific cDNA was reverse-transcribed using a constant-region primer. Three rounds of nested multiplex PCR with slightly modified ARM-PCR produced TCR beta libraries. In the first two PCR rounds, TRBV1-TRBV30 forward primers were paired with a C-beta reverse primer, and each round lasted about 10 cycles. TCRdb reanalysed the multiplex PCR reads using MiXCR and keeps one entry per CDR3 protein. The sample includes 100,000 or so distinct CDR3 sequences, approximately 70% of them seen just once. For each extraction, RNA and DNA were obtained together from around 20-30 mg of unsorted bulk tissue. The source material was liver tumor tissue from sampling region 2. Subset meaning: tumor region T2, inferior pole. These receptors originate from a woman aged 60 to 75 with primary liver carcinoma and hepatitis B virus infection.

In the case of this clonotype: The junction does not match germline at one end; this may be a read error. The chain carries TRBV11-3 and TRBJ2-3; D ambiguous. There are 11 residues in the CDR3. The germline V gene has CDR1 SGHNT and CDR2 YENEEA. DNA of the CDR3: TGTGCCAGCAGGTACTCAGATACGCAATATTTT. It is translated as CASRYSDTQYF.

The table lists this clonotype with a few counts. This could be a read error, since a much larger clone is one nucleotide away. This chain links TRBV10-2 with TRBJ1-6, with D maybe TRBD1 (5 bases). The V end was cut by 2 bases, the J end by 5 bases, with 7 bases between. Germline CDR1 reads WSHSY; CDR2 reads SAAADI. This CDR3 is built from 14 residues. The CDR3 region is CASSEGGDNSPLHF. As DNA, the CDR3 is TGCGCCAGCAGTGAGGGAGGGGATAATTCACCCCTCCACTTT.

The count of this clonotype is one. A much bigger clone sits one base away, suggesting this may be a read error. V is TRBV5-1 and J is TRBJ2-2; possible D gene TRBD2, 6 bases. This CDR3 region has 16 residues. Germline CDR1 is SGHRS and CDR2 is YFSETQ. For the CDR3, the DNA is TGCGCCAGCAGCTTGCCGGGAGTTACGAAGACCGGGGAGCTGTTTTTT. Its translation: CASSLPGVTKTGELFF. The full variable domain, completed using reference TRBV5-1 and TRBJ2-2, is KAGVTQTPRYLIKTRGQQVTLSCSPISGHRSVSWYQQTPGQGLQFLFEYFSETQRNKGNFPGRFSGRQFSNSRSEMNVSTLELGDSALYLCASSLPGVTKTGELFFGEGSRLTVL.

Remarks on this clonotype: A much larger clone lies one base from this, so it may be a read error. This sequence joins TRBV6-5 and TRBJ1-1; D might be TRBD1 (5 bases). The germline CDR1 and CDR2 sequences are MNHEY and SVGAGI. This CDR3 is 14 amino acids long. In nucleotides, the CDR3 is TGTGCCAGCAGTTACTCGAAGCTCAGGGTTCAAGCTCTCTTT. Translated: CASSYSKLRVQALF.

This clonotype was recorded many times. This sequence joins TRBV5-1 and TRBJ2-7; D uncertain. Germline-derived CDR1 and CDR2 are SGHRS and YFSETQ. This CDR3 spans 12 amino acids. The V end was cut by 1 base, the J end by 0 bases, with 2 bases between. The CDR3: CASSLPSYEQYF. CDR3 coding DNA: TGCGCCAGCAGCTTGCCCTCCTACGAGCAGTACTTC.

This clonotype appeared many times. This chain joins TRBV5-1 and TRBJ1-6; 8 positions agree with TRBD1. The V gene end was trimmed by 5 bases and the J gene end by 6 bases; junction bases not matched to a gene: 10. The germline CDR1 and CDR2 sequences are SGHRS and YFSETQ. The CDR3 length is 16 residues. For the CDR3, the DNA is TGCGCCAGCAGTCAAGACAGGGGTAGGAGTAATTCACCCCTCCACTTT. This gives the protein CASSQDRGRSNSPLHF.

This clonotype occurred a few times. This could be a read error, since a much larger clone is one nucleotide away. This sequence joins TRBV24-1 and TRBJ2-7; 8 bases align to TRBD1. CDR3 length: 15 residues. Germline loops: CDR1 KGHDR, CDR2 SFDVKD. CDR3 coding DNA: TGTGCCACCAGTGATTCGAGGACAGGGACCTACCAGCAGTACTTC. As protein: CATSDSRTGTYQQYF.

Comment on this clonotype: A read error may be the cause here, since a much bigger clone is one base away. The CDR3 reads CASGFGQGGTDTQYF. The CDR3 coding sequence is TGTGCCAGCGGCTTTGGACAGGGTGGAACAGATACGCAGTATTTT. V and J are TRBV7-9 and TRBJ2-3, with TRBD1 matching over 8 bases. Germline assignment: CDR1 SEHNR and CDR2 FQNEAQ (reference sequence). The CDR3 loop spans 15 amino acids.

Note on this clonotype: An end of the junction does not agree with germline; a read error may underlie this. V is TRBV5-4 and J is TRBJ2-1; 9 bases are shared with TRBD2. The CDR3 loop spans 15 amino acids. Germline V gene sequence: CDR1 SGHNT, CDR2 YYREEE (reference sequence). The CDR3 loop is CASSVRLAVYNEQFF. The CDR3 bases are TGTGCCAGCAGCGTCAGACTAGCGGTGTACAATGAACAGTTCTTC.

This clonotype appeared once. The CDR3 ends on some other residue instead of the conserved phenylalanine or tryptophan, so this is likely a read error. This chain links TRBV11-2 with TRBJ1-1; 7 nucleotides line up with TRBD1. Germline CDR1 and CDR2: SGHAT and FQNNGV. CDR3 size: 13 residues. For the CDR3, the DNA is TGTGCCAGCAGGTTAGAAGGGGGCACGGAAGCTTTCATT. It codes for CASRLEGGTEAFI.

Concerning this clonotype: One end of the junction varies from germline; a read error may be responsible. This chain connects TRBV11-2 to TRBJ2-7; 7 nucleotides agree with TRBD1. This CDR3 has 15 amino acids. Germline values: CDR1 SGHAT, CDR2 FQNNGV. The CDR3 region is CASSPGTVGNYERYF. The CDR3, as DNA: TGTGCCAGCAGTCCCGGGACAGTGGGCAACTACGAGCGGTACTTC.

The chain combines TRBV20-1 with TRBJ1-6; weak D call: TRBD1 (6 bases). From germline, CDR1 is DFQATT and CDR2 SNEGSKA (reference sequence). This CDR3 has 18 amino acids. V dropped 5 bases and J dropped 6 bases, with 26 bases sitting between them. The CDR3 sequence: CSAFLPRDKGISNSPLHF. CDR3 nucleotide sequence: TGCAGTGCTTTTCTACCGCGGGACAAAGGGATTAGTAATTCACCCCTCCACTTT.

The CDR3 loop is CAWSVASGFYNEQFF. Written as DNA, the CDR3 is TGTGCCTGGAGTGTAGCTAGCGGGTTCTACAATGAGCAGTTCTTC. This chain links TRBV30 with TRBJ2-1; 8 bases match TRBD2. Germline-derived CDR1 and CDR2 are GTSNPN and SVGIG (reference sequence). The V segment lost 0 bases and the J segment 3 bases; nucleotides outside the gene matches: 4. There are 15 residues in the CDR3.

This clonotype was picked up a small number of times. This could be a read error, since a much larger clone is one nucleotide away. The chain combines TRBV30 with TRBJ1-1, with D possibly TRBD1 on 5 matching bases. This CDR3 region has 16 residues. Germline assignment: CDR1 GTSNPN and CDR2 SVGIG (reference sequence). This CDR3 is CAWSASGAGMNAEAFF. CDR3 bases: TGTGCCTGGAGTGCGAGTGGGGCAGGTATGAACGCTGAAGCTTTCTTT.

About this clonotype itself: It may be a read error: a sequence one base away is much more abundant. The missing conserved phenylalanine or tryptophan at the end of this CDR3 makes a read error likely. The chain employs TRBV28 and TRBJ2-2, with D possibly matching TRBD1 (6 bases). V lost 7 bases and J lost 3, with 12 bases in between. CDR1 and CDR2 from the germline V gene are MDHEN and SYDVKM. This CDR3 has 14 residues. The CDR3 sequence: CASKGELYTGELFY. In DNA form, the CDR3 reads TGTGCCAGCAAGGGGGAGCTATACACCGGGGAGCTGTTTTAT.

In this sample, this clonotype turned up a few times. The junction and the germline gene differ at one end; a read error may be behind it. The V and J genes are TRBV11-2 and TRBJ2-7, with a possible D match to TRBD1 (5 bases). The CDR3 spans 14 residues. Germline V CDR1 and CDR2: SGHAT, FQNNGV. For the CDR3, the DNA is TGTGCCGGCAGCTTAGATCGAAGGGGTAACGAGCAATACTTC. It codes for CAGSLDRRGNEQYF.

As concerns this clonotype: This clone may be a read error of a much larger clone one base away. The chain carries TRBV4-2 and TRBJ2-7, with 10 bases matching TRBD1. CDR3 length: 16 residues. Per germline, CDR1 LGHNA and CDR2 YNFKEQ. The CDR3 DNA follows: TGTGCCATCAGCCAAGGGACAGGGGCCTCCTCCCACGAGCAGTACTTC. Protein: CAISQGTGASSHEQYF.

This clonotype has just one count. V and J are TRBV10-3 and TRBJ2-3; D is undetermined. Germline V gene data show CDR1 as ENHRY and CDR2 as SYGVKD. The germline V and J ends were trimmed by 4 bases and 4 bases, with 18 bases remaining between them. CDR3 length: 16 amino acids. CDR3 in DNA: TGTGCCATCAGTGGACAAGCAGCCACCATAGCAGATACGCAGTATTTT. It translates to CAISGQAATIADTQYF.

On this clonotype itself: A read error may produce the germline difference seen at one junction end. This chain uses TRBV2 with TRBJ2-7; TRBD2 agrees at 8 bases. This CDR3 has 15 amino acids. The V gene's germline CDR1 is SNHLY and CDR2 FYNNEI. For the CDR3, the DNA is TGTGCCAGCAGTGAGTCGGGACTAGAATCGAGCGAGCAGCACTTC. Translated: CASSESGLESSEQHF.

On this clonotype: The CDR3 does not close with the conserved phenylalanine or tryptophan, likely indicating a read error. The DNA is omitted, as the CDR3 cannot be located on it reliably, and the CDR3 follows TCRdb's listing. CDR3 region: CASSLDPIRALRYGYIL. The chain carries TRBV11-2 and TRBJ1-2; the table calls TRBD1, which could not be checked here. With termini counted, the CDR3 has 17 amino acids. Per germline, CDR1 SGHAT and CDR2 FQNNGV.

V gene TRBV14 combines with J gene TRBJ2-2; D unclear. CDR3 length: 16 amino acids. Germline V gene lookup returns CDR1 SGHDN and CDR2 FVKESK. Trimming took 2 bases from V and 2 from J, leaving 12 bases between them. CDR3 bases: TGTGCCAGCAGCCAAAAAATCACAGCTAACACCGGGGAGCTGTTTTTT. Translating gives CASSQKITANTGELFF. Variable domain in full (rest from reference TRBV14 and TRBJ2-2): EAGVTQFPSHSVIEKGQTVTLRCDPISGHDNLYWYRRVMGKEIKFLLHFVKESKQDESGMPNNRFLAERTGGTYSTLKVQPAELEDSGVYFCASSQKITANTGELFFGEGSRLTVL.

The J gene is TRBJ1-1, the V gene TRBV19; D is possibly TRBD1 (6 bases). The germline V and J ends were trimmed by 3 bases and 4 bases, with 12 bases remaining between them. The CDR3 loop spans 14 amino acids. Per germline, CDR1 LNHDA and CDR2 SQIVND (reference sequence). The DNA for the CDR3 is TGTGCCAGTAGTATCGGGAACAGGGCCACTGAAGCTTTCTTT. The encoded protein is CASSIGNRATEAFF.

V is TRBV29-1 and J is TRBJ2-7, with unresolved D. The CDR3 sequence is 12 residues long. The V gene lost 7 bases and the J gene lost 6 bases, with 16 bases spanning the gap. Germline values: CDR1 SQVTM, CDR2 ANQGSEA. CDR3 DNA sequence: TGCAGCGCCTCAAGGGCGGATAGCGAGCAGTACTTC. It yields the protein CSASRADSEQYF.

V gene TRBV28 combines with J gene TRBJ2-1; D possibly corresponds to TRBD2 (5 bases). V gave up 9 bases and J gave up 6 bases, with 24 bases separating them. The CDR3 loop spans 16 amino acids. Germline values: CDR1 MDHEN, CDR2 SYDVKM. Written as DNA, the CDR3 is TGTGCCAGTAGTCCAAAAGCGGAAGTGGTTTGCAATGAGCAGTTCTTC. Its protein is CASSPKAEVVCNEQFF. The variable domain in full, with the rest retrieved from reference TRBV28 and TRBJ2-1, is DVKVTQSSRYLVKRTGEKVFLECVQDMDHENMFWYRQDPGLGLRLIYFSYDVKMKEKGDIPEGYSVSREKKERFSLILESASTNQTSMYLCASSPKAEVVCNEQFFGPGTRLTVL.

To note about this clonotype: Since a much larger clone is just one base distant, this may be a read error. The chain carries TRBV5-4 and TRBJ2-2; D is possibly TRBD2 (5 bases). The CDR3 extends over 17 amino acids. Germline V gene sequence: CDR1 SGHNT, CDR2 YYREEE (reference sequence). The CDR3 loop is CASSLRGRLVDPGVLFF. The CDR3 coding sequence is TGTGCCAGCAGCCTGCGAGGACGGCTTGTAGATCCCGGGGTGCTGTTTTTT.

About this clonotype: This clone may be a read error of a much larger clone one base away. V gene TRBV30 combines with J gene TRBJ2-1; a possible D gene is TRBD2 (5 bases). This CDR3 is 13 amino acids long. The germline V gene has CDR1 GTSNPN and CDR2 SVGIG (reference sequence). CDR3 amino acids: CARSRGVAGEQFF. The DNA of the CDR3 is TGTGCCCGGAGCCGGGGAGTTGCGGGTGAGCAGTTCTTC.

As for this clonotype: The junction departs from the called germline gene at one end, perhaps through a read error. The genes are TRBV6-5 and TRBJ2-6, with 9 bases lining up with TRBD2. The germline gives CDR1 MNHEY, CDR2 SVGAGI. This CDR3 is 24 amino acids long. The CDR3 bases are TGTGCCAGCAGACCTCACCCCCTAGCGGGATACCTTCCCCCTTCCATCCCTGGGGCCAACGTACTGACTTTC. It is translated as CASRPHPLAGYLPPSIPGANVLTF.

In this sample, this clonotype turned up a few times. A read error is possible here, since a much larger clone lies one base away. The chain is built from TRBV10-2 and TRBJ1-1; D is unclear. Germline values: CDR1 WSHSY, CDR2 SAAADI. The CDR3 length is 11 residues. CDR3 DNA sequence: TGCGTCAGCAGGTTCGACACTGAAGCTTTCTTT. Residues: CVSRFDTEAFF.

The chain joins TRBV20-1 to TRBJ1-2; D might be TRBD1 (5 bases). There are 13 residues in the CDR3. Germline CDR1 reads DFQATT; CDR2 reads SNEGSKA (reference sequence). The germline V and J ends were trimmed by 0 bases and 4 bases, with 9 bases remaining between them. This CDR3 reads CSARDLRGYGYTF. CDR3 nucleotides: TGCAGTGCTAGAGATCTGAGGGGCTATGGCTACACCTTC.

This sequence joins TRBV5-1 and TRBJ2-3; 9 bases match TRBD2. The CDR3 spans 14 residues. In germline, CDR1 is SGHRS, CDR2 YFSETQ. Trimming removed 5 bases from V and 4 bases from J; junction bases left unmatched: 5. The CDR3, as DNA: TGCGCCAGCAGTAGCGGGAGCTCTGCAGATACGCAGTATTTT. It specifies CASSSGSSADTQYF.